These T cell receptor beta chains were read from a single sample in a study of blood T cell repertoires in COVID-19. Sequenced by immunoSEQ multiplex PCR; TCRdb stores in-frame clones only, minus some. The table includes just over 300,000 clones, over 75% detected once. Sequencing was performed on PBMCs or T cells enriched from blood (not recorded which). The receptors stem from a woman aged 40 to 55 who had recovered from COVID-19. Both conserved end residues are part of each CDR3.

j_gene | v_gene | CDR3aa
TRBJ1-1 | TRBV27 | CASSLGTGNLAFF
TRBJ2-3 | TRBV2 | CASSIQGYFTQYF
TRBJ2-7 | TRBV27 | CASSFGEAYEQYF
TRBJ2-2 | TRBV4-3 | CASSQISTGELFF
TRBJ2-2 | TRBV28 | CASRLADGELFF
TRBJ2-5 | TRBV27 | CASRALAGGPWETQYF
TRBJ2-1 | TRBV6-2/TRBV6-3 | CASSPGHNEQFF
TRBJ1-1 | TRBV28 | CASRRTAGRLNTEAFF
TRBJ1-4 | TRBV4-1 | CASSQDRTAVKGLFF
TRBJ2-2 | TRBV5-1 | CASSLVPSGSSTGELFF
TRBJ2-5 | TRBV5-1 | CASSLGLKETQYF
TRBJ2-1 | TRBV7-8 | CASSLGASGSNEQFF
TRBJ2-1 | TRBV2 | CASSPPNYNEQFF
TRBJ1-5 | TRBV7-2 | CASSPRQGPGSNQPQHF
TRBJ2-5 | TRBV7-2 | CASSLVRLAGSGETQYF
TRBJ2-7 | TRBV18 | CASSPASGAPYEQYF
TRBJ1-1 | TRBV30 | CAWSVITGRAEAFF
TRBJ2-1 | TRBV11-3 | CASSSLRASPYNEQFF
TRBJ2-5 | TRBV18 | CASSPPGLAGGLETQYF
TRBJ2-2 | TRBV24-1 | CATSDPGHGELFF
TRBJ1-5 | TRBV28 | CASRYDRAHSNQPQHF
TRBJ2-7 | TRBV2 | CASSETTGWELHEQYF
TRBJ2-1 | TRBV12-5 | CASGLAAGNAYNEQFF
TRBJ1-1 | TRBV21-1 | CASSNINRVNLQGEAFF
TRBJ1-3 | TRBV3-1/TRBV3-2 | CASSSQGRTGNTIYF
TRBJ1-4 | TRBV7-9 | CASSWGRATNEKLFF
TRBJ2-7 | TRBV18 | CASSLAGDSYEQYF
TRBJ1-2 | TRBV19 | CASSIDQRDYGYTF
TRBJ2-7 | TRBV2 | CASRNRVLSYEQYF
TRBJ2-5 | TRBV28 | CAVRRGAGQETQYF
TRBJ1-1 | TRBV19 | CASSIEVKNTEAFF